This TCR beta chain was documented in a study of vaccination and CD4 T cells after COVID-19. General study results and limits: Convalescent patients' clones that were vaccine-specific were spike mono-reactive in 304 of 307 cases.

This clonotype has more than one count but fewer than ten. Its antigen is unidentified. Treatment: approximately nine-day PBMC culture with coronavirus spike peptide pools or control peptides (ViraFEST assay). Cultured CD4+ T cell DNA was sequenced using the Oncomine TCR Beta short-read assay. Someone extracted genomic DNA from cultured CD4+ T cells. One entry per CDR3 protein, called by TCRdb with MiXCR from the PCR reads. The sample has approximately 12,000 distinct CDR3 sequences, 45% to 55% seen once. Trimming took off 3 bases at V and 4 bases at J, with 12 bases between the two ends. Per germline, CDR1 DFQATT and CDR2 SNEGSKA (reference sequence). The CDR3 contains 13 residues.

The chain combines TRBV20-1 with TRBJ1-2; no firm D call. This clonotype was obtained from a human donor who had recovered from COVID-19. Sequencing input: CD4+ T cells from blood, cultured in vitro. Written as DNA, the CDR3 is TGCAGTGCTAGTCCCCCAGCTAGCTATGGCTACACCTTC. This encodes CSASPPASYGYTF.